This is a list of T cell receptor beta chains from one sample in a study of T cells after yellow fever vaccination. MiXCR was run by TCRdb on the 5' RACE reads, yielding one entry per CDR3 protein. In the table there are some 550,000 distinct CDR3 sequences, approximately 21% of which are singletons. Source: PBMCs, taken 15 days after the yellow fever booster vaccination. The source is a man aged 30 to 39 who received the YFV17D yellow fever vaccine. CDR3s include the opening cysteine and the closing phenylalanine or tryptophan. Each record gives: CDR3 protein, CDR3 DNA, V gene, clone size, D gene, J gene. A D gene is named only where the DNA matches it firmly. The listing skips clone size in some rows; elsewhere it reads once, few, many or a size class.

CDR3: CASSLSGGINSPLHF; DNA: TGTGCCAGCAGCTTATCAGGAGGGATCAATTCACCCCTCCACTTT; V: TRBV7-9; size: NA; D: NA; J: TRBJ1-6
CDR3: CASSVGESTNEKLFF; DNA: TGTGCCAGCAGCGTAGGGGAATCAACTAATGAAAAACTGTTTTTT; V: TRBV9; size: NA; D: NA; J: TRBJ1-4
CDR3: CASKRRRLDMNSPLHF; DNA: TGCGCCAGCAAGAGACGTCGCCTAGATATGAATTCACCCCTCCACTTT; V: TRBV10-1; size: NA; D: NA; J: TRBJ1-6
CDR3: CASSQSGISSYNEQFF; DNA: TGTGCCAGCTCACAGAGTGGGATAAGCTCCTACAATGAGCAGTTCTTC; V: TRBV18; size: few; D: NA; J: TRBJ2-1
CDR3: CASSRTSGGVGEQFF; DNA: TGTGCCAGCAGCCGGACTAGCGGGGGGGTGGGTGAGCAGTTCTTC; V: TRBV7-6; size: NA; D: TRBD2; J: TRBJ2-1
CDR3: CASSLDFEYQETQYF; DNA: TGTGCCAGCAGTTTGGACTTTGAGTACCAAGAGACCCAGTACTTC; V: TRBV27; size: NA; D: NA; J: TRBJ2-5
CDR3: CSVEGYGTDTQYF; DNA: TGCAGCGTTGAAGGATATGGCACAGATACGCAGTATTTT; V: TRBV29-1; size: few; D: NA; J: TRBJ2-3
CDR3: CASSITQGGVSYNEQFF; DNA: TGCGCCAGCAGCATAACCCAGGGGGGGGTCTCCTACAATGAGCAGTTCTTC; V: TRBV5-1; size: NA; D: NA; J: TRBJ2-1
CDR3: CASSHQPTENTGELFF; DNA: TGCGCCAGCAGCCACCAGCCGACAGAAAATACCGGGGAGCTGTTTTTT; V: TRBV5-1; size: NA; D: NA; J: TRBJ2-2
CDR3: CASSFTGDPDTQYF; DNA: TGTGCCAGCAGTTTCACAGGGGACCCAGATACGCAGTATTTT; V: TRBV6-5; size: NA; D: TRBD1; J: TRBJ2-3
CDR3: CASDLGSPYQPQHF; DNA: TGTGCCAGCGATTTGGGCAGCCCATATCAGCCCCAGCATTTT; V: TRBV6-2/TRBV6-3; size: few; D: NA; J: TRBJ1-5
CDR3: CSARSLQVVDTDTQYF; DNA: TGCAGTGCTAGGTCCCTTCAAGTAGTAGATACAGATACGCAGTATTTT; V: TRBV20-1; size: NA; D: NA; J: TRBJ2-3
CDR3: CASSFGLADSYEQYF; DNA: TGCGCCAGCAGCTTCGGACTAGCGGACTCCTACGAGCAGTACTTC; V: TRBV5-1; size: few; D: TRBD2; J: TRBJ2-7
CDR3: CSATAGHPSDEQYF; DNA: TGCAGTGCTACTGCGGGACACCCCTCCGACGAGCAGTACTTC; V: TRBV20-1; size: NA; D: NA; J: TRBJ2-7
CDR3: CSARDEQGLDEQYF; DNA: TGCAGTGCTAGAGATGAACAGGGTCTCGACGAGCAGTACTTC; V: TRBV20-1; size: NA; D: NA; J: TRBJ2-7
CDR3: CSARDIRGGEQYF; DNA: TGCAGTGCTAGAGATATCAGGGGGGGCGAGCAGTACTTC; V: TRBV20-1; size: NA; D: NA; J: TRBJ2-7
CDR3: CASHRQFTDTQYF; DNA: TGTGCCAGCCATCGACAGTTCACAGATACGCAGTATTTT; V: TRBV27; size: NA; D: NA; J: TRBJ2-3
CDR3: CASSLVVGLAGGNEQFF; DNA: TGTGCCAGCAGCTTAGTTGTGGGACTAGCGGGAGGTAATGAGCAGTTCTTC; V: TRBV7-6; size: NA; D: TRBD2; J: TRBJ2-1
CDR3: CATSRGLAGATDTQYF; DNA: TGTGCCACCAGCAGAGGACTAGCGGGAGCAACAGATACGCAGTATTTT; V: TRBV15; size: NA; D: TRBD2; J: TRBJ2-3
CDR3: CASSSGQGAFGYTF; DNA: TGTGCCAGCAGCTCTGGACAGGGGGCCTTTGGCTACACCTTC; V: TRBV7-2; size: NA; D: TRBD1; J: TRBJ1-2
CDR3: CASSPQGTENTEAFF; DNA: TGCGCCAGCAGCCCTCAAGGGACGGAGAACACTGAAGCTTTCTTT; V: TRBV5-1; size: NA; D: NA; J: TRBJ1-1
CDR3: CSARGGQYYEQYF; DNA: TGCAGTGCTAGGGGGGGACAATACTACGAGCAGTACTTC; V: TRBV20-1; size: few; D: NA; J: TRBJ2-7
CDR3: CASSKLDSSYEQYF; DNA: TGTGCCAGCAGTAAGCTCGACAGCTCCTACGAGCAGTACTTC; V: TRBV12-3/TRBV12-4; size: few; D: NA; J: TRBJ2-7
CDR3: CASSPLAGDGEQFF; DNA: TGCGCCAGCAGCCCGCTAGCGGGAGATGGTGAGCAGTTCTTC; V: TRBV5-1; size: NA; D: TRBD2; J: TRBJ2-1
CDR3: CATSDFTRGSPETQYF; DNA: TGTGCCACCAGTGATTTCACCCGGGGTTCCCCGGAGACCCAGTACTTC; V: TRBV24-1; size: few; D: NA; J: TRBJ2-5
CDR3: CASPLAGEAKNIQYF; DNA: TGTGCCAGCCCCTTAGCGGGAGAGGCCAAAAACATTCAGTACTTC; V: TRBV19; size: few; D: TRBD2; J: TRBJ2-4
CDR3: CSVIPQGVEQYF; DNA: TGCAGCGTAATACCCCAGGGGGTCGAGCAGTACTTC; V: TRBV29-1; size: few; D: TRBD1; J: TRBJ2-7
CDR3: CASSTPGRARYF; DNA: TGTGCCAGCAGTACTCCGGGACGGGCTAGATACTTC; V: TRBV12-3/TRBV12-4; size: few; D: NA; J: TRBJ2-4
CDR3: CASSLEVAGGRGSTDTQYF; DNA: TGTGCCAGCAGCTTGGAGGTTGCGGGAGGAAGGGGGAGCACAGATACGCAGTATTTT; V: TRBV5-4; size: many; D: TRBD2; J: TRBJ2-3
CDR3: CASSVLNSPLHF; DNA: TGTGCCAGCAGTGTCCTAAATTCACCCCTCCACTTT; V: TRBV2; size: few; D: NA; J: TRBJ1-6